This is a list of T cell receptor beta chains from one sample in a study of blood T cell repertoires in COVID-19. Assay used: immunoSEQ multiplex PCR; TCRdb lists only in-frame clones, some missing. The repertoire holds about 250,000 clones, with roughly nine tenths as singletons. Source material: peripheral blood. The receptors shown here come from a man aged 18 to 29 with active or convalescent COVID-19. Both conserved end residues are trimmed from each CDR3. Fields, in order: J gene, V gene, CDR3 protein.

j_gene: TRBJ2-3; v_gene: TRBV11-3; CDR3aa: ASSLGRSSGGVTDTQY
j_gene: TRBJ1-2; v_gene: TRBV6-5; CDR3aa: ASSYGQGAFYGYT
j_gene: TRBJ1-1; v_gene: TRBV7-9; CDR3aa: ASSFRGGNTEAF
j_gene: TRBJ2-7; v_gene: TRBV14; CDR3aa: ASSQVQGATPWEQY
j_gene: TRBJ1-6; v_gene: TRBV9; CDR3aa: ASSLNLQGVSPLH
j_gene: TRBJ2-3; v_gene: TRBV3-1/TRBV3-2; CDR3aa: ASSQLDRSTDTQY
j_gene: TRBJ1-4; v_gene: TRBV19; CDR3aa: ASSSQPRGLEKLF
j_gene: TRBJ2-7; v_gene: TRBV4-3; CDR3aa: ASSLGLAGSNEQY
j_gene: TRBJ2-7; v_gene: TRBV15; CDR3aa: ATSRDPRTGAYEQY
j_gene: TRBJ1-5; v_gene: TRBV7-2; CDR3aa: ASSRDRGDDQPQH
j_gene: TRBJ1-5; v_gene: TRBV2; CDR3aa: ASSVSGVGNQPQH
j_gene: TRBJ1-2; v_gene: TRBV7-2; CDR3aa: ASSLGPQNYGYT
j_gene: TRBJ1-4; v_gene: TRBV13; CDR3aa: ASSGTGEEKLF
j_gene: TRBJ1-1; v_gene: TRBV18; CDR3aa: ASSPGWGYMNTEAF
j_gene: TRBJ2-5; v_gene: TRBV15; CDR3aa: ATSRGTFLLEQETQY
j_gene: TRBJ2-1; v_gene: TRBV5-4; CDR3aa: ASSLAGTRGEQF
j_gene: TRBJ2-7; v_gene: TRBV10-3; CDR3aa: AISGEGGQGLEQY
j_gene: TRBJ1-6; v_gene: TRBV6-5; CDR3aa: ASSYSATEDNSPLH
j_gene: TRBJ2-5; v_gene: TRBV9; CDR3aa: ASSVEGGQETQY
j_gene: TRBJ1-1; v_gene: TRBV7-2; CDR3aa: ASSPQGLKGGTEAF
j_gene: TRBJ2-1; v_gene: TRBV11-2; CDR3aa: ASSQGLGFEQF
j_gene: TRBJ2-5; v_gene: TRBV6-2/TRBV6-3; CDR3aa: ASSSLLEAEQETQY
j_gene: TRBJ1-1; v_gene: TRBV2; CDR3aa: ASRTQGEGNTEAF
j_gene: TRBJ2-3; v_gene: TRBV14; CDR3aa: ASSSNPGLDTDTQY
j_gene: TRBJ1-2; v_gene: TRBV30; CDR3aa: AWSDPPGGNYGYT
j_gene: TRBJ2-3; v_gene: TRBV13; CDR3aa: ASSLGRGVLGTQY
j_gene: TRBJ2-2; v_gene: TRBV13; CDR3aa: ASSLGLAQNTGELF
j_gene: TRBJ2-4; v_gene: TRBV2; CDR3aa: AKEDRGQNIQY
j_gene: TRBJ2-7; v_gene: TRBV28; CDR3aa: ASSRLAGAYEQY
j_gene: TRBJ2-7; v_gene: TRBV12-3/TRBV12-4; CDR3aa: ASSFGLSDEQY
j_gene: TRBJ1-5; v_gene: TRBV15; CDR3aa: ATSSEYPRNQPQH
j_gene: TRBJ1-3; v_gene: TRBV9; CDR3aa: ASSVEGGSGNTIY
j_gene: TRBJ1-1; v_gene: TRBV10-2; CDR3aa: ASKTGGNTEAF
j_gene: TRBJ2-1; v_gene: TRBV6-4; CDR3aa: ASLERRNNNEQF
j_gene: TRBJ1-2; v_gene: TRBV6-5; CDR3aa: ASRDGLYGYT
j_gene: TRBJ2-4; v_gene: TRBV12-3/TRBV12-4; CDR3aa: ASSLGLDWH
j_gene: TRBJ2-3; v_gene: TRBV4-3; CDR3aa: ASSQEIAEGTDTQY
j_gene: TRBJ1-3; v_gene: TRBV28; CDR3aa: ASKSGVSGNTIY
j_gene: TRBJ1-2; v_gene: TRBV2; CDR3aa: ASSSAGGNYGYT
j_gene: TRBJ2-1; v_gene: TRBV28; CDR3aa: ASSPVWNEQF
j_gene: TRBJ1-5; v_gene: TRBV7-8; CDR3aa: ASSSRQYEEPQH
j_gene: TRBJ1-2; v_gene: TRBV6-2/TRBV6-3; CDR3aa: ASTPGEGYGYT
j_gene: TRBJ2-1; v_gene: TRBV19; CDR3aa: ASSIVGGVAVSYNEQF
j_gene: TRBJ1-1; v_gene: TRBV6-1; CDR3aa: ASSASGTGPTEAF
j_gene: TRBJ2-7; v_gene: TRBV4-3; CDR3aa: ASSQEAPTTGNSYEQY
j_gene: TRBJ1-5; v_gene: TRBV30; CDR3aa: AWSGRGNQPQH
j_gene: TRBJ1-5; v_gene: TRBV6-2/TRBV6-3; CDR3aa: ASSWKGAFQPQH
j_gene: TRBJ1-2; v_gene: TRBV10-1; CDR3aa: ASSERQGTYT
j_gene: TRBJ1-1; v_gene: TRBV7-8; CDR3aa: ASSITDRPGTEAF
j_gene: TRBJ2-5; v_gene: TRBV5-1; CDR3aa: ASSGGETQY
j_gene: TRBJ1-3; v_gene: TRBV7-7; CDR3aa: ASSLGGLGNTIY